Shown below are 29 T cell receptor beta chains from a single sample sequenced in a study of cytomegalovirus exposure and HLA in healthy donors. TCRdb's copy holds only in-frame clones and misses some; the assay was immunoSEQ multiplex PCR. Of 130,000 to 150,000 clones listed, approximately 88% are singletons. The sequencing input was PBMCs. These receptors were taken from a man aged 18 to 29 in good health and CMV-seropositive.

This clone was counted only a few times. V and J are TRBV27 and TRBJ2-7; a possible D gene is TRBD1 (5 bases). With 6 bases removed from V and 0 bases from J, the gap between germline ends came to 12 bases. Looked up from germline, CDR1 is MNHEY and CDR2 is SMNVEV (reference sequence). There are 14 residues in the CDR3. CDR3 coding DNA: TGTGCCAGCAGCTTGTCAGGGTACTCCTACGAGCAGTACTTC. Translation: CASSLSGYSYEQYF.

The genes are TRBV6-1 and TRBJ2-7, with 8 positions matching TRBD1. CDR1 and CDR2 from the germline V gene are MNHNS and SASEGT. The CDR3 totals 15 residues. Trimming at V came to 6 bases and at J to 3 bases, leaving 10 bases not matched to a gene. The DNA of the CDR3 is TGTGCCAGCAGGGCAAGACAGGGGACAATCTACGAGCAGTACTTC. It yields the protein CASRARQGTIYEQYF.

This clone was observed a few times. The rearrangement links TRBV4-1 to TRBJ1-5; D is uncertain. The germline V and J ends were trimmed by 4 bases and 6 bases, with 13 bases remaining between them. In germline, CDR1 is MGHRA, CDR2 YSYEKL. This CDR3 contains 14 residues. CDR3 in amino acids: CASSPGEGGQPQHF. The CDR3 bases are TGCGCCAGCAGCCCCGGGGAGGGAGGTCAGCCCCAGCATTTT.

CDR3 nucleotides: TGCGCCAGCAGCCAGGGACAGAGAAATCAGCCCCAGCATTTT. Amino acids: CASSQGQRNQPQHF. V and J are TRBV4-1 and TRBJ1-5; TRBD1 matches 7 bases. Looked up from germline, CDR1 is MGHRA and CDR2 is YSYEKL. The V segment lost 3 bases and the J segment 4 bases; nucleotides outside the gene matches: 3. The CDR3 is made up of 14 amino acids.

The CDR3 DNA is TGTGCCAGCAGTGTTGGCGTAGGAGTATGGGAGCAGTTCTTC. Translated, it gives CASSVGVGVWEQFF. The rearrangement links TRBV6-4 to TRBJ2-1; D gene uncertain. Between the trimmed V and J ends, which lost 4 bases and 10 bases, there was a span of 17 bases. Germline loops: CDR1 MRHNA, CDR2 SNTAGT. This CDR3 is 14 amino acids long.

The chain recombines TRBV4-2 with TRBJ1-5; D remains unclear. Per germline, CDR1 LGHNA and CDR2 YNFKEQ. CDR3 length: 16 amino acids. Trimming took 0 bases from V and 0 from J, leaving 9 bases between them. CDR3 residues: CASSQEWENSNQPQHF. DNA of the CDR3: TGTGCCAGCAGCCAAGAATGGGAGAATAGCAATCAGCCCCAGCATTTT.

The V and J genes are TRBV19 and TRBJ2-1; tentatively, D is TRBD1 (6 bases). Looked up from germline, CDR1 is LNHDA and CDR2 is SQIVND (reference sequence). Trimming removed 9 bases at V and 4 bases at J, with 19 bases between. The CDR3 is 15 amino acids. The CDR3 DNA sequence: TGTGCCAGCTGCCGTGGCAGGGGACCTTACAATGAGCAGTTCTTC. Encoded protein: CASCRGRGPYNEQFF.

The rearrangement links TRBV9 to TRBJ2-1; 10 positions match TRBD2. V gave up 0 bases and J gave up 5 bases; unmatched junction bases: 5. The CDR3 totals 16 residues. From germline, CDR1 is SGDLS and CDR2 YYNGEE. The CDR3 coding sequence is TGTGCCAGCAGCGTAGCTTTAGCGGGGGGAGACAATGAGCAGTTCTTC. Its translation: CASSVALAGGDNEQFF.

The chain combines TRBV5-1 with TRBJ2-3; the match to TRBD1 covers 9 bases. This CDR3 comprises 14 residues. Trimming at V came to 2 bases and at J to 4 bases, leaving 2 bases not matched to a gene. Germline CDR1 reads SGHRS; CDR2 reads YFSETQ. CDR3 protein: CASSLGQGSDTQYF. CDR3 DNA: TGCGCCAGCAGCTTAGGACAGGGGTCAGATACGCAGTATTTT.

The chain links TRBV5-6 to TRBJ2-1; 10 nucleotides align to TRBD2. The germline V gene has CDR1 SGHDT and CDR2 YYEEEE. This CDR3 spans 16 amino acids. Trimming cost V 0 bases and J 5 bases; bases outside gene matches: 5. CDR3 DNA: TGTGCCAGCAGCTTGGAAGCGGGAGGGCTTCACAATGAGCAGTTCTTC. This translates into CASSLEAGGLHNEQFF.

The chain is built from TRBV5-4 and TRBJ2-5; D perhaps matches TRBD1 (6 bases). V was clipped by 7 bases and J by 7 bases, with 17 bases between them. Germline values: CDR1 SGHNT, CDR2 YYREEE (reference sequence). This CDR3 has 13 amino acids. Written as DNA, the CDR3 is TGTGCCAGCGCGGACAGAGGGGCAGGGACCCAGTACTTC. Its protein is CASADRGAGTQYF. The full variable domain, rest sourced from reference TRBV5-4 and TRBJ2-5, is ETGVTQSPTHLIKTRGQQVTLRCSSQSGHNTVSWYQQALGQGPQFIFQYYREEENGRGNFPPRFSGLQFPNYSSELNVNALELDDSALYLCASADRGAGTQYFGPGTRLLVL.

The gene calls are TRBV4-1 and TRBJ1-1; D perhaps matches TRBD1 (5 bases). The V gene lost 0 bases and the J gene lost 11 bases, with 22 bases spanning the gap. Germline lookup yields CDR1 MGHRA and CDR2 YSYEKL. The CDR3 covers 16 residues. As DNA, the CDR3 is TGCGCCAGCAGCCAAGAGAGCGGGGCGAGGGGTTTATTGGCTTTCTTT. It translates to CASSQESGARGLLAFF.

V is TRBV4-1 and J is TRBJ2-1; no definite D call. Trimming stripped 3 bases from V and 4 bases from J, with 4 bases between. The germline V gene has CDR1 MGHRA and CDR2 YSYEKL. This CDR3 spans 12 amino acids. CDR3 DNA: TGCGCCAGCAGCCATTATTACAATGAGCAGTTCTTC. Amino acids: CASSHYYNEQFF.

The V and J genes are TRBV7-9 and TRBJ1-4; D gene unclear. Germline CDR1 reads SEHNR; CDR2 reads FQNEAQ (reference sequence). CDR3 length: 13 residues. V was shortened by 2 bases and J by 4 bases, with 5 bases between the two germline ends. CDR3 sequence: CASSLPSNEKLFF. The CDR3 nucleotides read TGTGCCAGCAGCTTACCCAGTAATGAAAAACTGTTTTTT.

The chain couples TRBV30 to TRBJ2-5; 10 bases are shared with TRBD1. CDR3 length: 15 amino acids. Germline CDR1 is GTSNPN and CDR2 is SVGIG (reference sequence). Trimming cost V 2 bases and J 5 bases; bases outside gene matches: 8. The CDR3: CAWSRGDRGVETQYF. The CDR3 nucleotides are TGTGCCTGGAGTCGGGGGGACAGGGGTGTCGAGACCCAGTACTTC.

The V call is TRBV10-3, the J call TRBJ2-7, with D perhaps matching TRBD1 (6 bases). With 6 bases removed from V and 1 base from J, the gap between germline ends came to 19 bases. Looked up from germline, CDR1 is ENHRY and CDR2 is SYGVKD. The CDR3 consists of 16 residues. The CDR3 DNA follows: TGTGCCATCAGCACAGCCGACAGGTGGGGATCCTACGAGCAGTACTTC. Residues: CAISTADRWGSYEQYF.

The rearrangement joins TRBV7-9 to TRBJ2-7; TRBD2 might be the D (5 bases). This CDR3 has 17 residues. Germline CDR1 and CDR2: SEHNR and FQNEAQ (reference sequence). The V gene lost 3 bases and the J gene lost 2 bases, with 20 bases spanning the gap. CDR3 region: CASSFFWTPLITYEQYF. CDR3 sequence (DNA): TGTGCCAGCAGCTTCTTTTGGACTCCCTTAATAACCTACGAGCAGTACTTC. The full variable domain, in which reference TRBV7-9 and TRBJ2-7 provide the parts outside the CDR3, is DTGVSQNPRHKITKRGQNVTFRCDPISEHNRLYWYRQTLGQGPEFLTYFQNEAQLEKSRLLSDRFSAERPKGSFSTLEIQRTEQGDSAMYLCASSFFWTPLITYEQYFGPGTRLTVT.

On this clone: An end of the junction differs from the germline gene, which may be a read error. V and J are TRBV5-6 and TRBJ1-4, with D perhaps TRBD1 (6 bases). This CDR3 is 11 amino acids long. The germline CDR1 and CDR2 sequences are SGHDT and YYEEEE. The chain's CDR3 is CASSRAGTWNF. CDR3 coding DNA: TGTGCCAGCAGCCGAGCAGGGACATGGAATTTT.

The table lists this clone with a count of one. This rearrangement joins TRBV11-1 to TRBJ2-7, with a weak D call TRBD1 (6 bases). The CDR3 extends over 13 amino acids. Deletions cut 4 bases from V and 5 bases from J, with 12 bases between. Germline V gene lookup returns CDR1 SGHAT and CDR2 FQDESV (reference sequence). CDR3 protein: CASSSWGQNEQYF. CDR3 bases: TGTGCCAGCAGCTCGTGGGGACAAAACGAGCAGTACTTC.

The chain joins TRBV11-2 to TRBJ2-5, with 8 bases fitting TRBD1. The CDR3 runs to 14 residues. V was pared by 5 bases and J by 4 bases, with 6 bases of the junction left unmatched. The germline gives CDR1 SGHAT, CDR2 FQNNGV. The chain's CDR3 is CASSIMTGAETQYF. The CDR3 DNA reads TGTGCCAGCAGCATAATGACAGGGGCAGAGACCCAGTACTTC.

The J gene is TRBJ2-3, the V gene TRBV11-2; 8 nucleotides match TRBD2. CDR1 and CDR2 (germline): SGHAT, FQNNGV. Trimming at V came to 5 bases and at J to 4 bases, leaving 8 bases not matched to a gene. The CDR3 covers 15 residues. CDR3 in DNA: TGTGCCAGCAGCGGAAGACTAGCGATAGCAGATACGCAGTATTTT. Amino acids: CASSGRLAIADTQYF.

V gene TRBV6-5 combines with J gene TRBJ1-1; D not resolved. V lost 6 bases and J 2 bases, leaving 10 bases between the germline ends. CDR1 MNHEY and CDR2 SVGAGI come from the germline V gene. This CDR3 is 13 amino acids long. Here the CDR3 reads CASRLTANTEAFF. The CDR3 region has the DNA TGTGCCAGCAGACTCACAGCTAACACTGAAGCTTTCTTT.

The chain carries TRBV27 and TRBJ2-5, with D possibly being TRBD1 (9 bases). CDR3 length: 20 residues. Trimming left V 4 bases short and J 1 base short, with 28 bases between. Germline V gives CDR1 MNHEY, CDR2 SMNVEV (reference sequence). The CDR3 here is CASSSIAGMIRDRVQETQYF. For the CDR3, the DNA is TGTGCCAGCAGTTCCATAGCGGGAATGATCCGGGACAGGGTCCAAGAGACCCAGTACTTC.

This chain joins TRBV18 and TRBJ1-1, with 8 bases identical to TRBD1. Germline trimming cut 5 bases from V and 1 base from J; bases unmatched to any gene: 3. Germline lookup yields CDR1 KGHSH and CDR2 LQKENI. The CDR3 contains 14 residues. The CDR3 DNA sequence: TGTGCCAGCTCAGCCGGGACAGGGAACACTGAAGCTTTCTTT. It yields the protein CASSAGTGNTEAFF.

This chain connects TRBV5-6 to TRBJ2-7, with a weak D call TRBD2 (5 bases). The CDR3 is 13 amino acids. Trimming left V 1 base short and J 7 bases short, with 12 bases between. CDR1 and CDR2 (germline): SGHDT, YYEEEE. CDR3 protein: CASSLPAWEEQYF. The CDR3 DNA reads TGTGCCAGCAGCTTGCCGGCCTGGGAGGAGCAGTACTTC.

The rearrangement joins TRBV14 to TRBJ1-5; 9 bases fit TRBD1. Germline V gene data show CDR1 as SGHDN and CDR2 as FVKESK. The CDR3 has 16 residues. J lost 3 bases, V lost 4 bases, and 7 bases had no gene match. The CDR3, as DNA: TGTGCCAGCAGCCCCGGGACAGGGAACGCCAATCAGCCCCAGCATTTT. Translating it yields CASSPGTGNANQPQHF.

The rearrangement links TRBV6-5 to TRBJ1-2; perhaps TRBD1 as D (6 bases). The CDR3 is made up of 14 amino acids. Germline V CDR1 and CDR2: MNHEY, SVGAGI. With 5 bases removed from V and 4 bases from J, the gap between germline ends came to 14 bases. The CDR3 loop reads CASSPAGTFYGYTF. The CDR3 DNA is TGTGCCAGCAGTCCCGCCGGGACATTCTATGGCTACACCTTC.

The CDR3 DNA follows: TGTGCCAGCAGCATGACAGCTTTAAATGGCTACACCTTC. Protein: CASSMTALNGYTF. The rearrangement links TRBV5-8 to TRBJ1-2; tentative D call: TRBD1 (5 bases). With 4 bases removed from V and 6 bases from J, the gap between germline ends came to 13 bases. The length of the CDR3 is 13 residues. Germline CDR1 SGHTS, CDR2 YDEGEE.

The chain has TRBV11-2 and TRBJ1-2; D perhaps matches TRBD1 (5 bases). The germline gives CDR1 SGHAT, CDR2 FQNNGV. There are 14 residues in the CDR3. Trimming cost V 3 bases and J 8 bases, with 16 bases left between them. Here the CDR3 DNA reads TGTGCCAGCAGCTTGAGTTCCGGGACTCAAGGCTACACCTTC. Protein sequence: CASSLSSGTQGYTF.